This TCR beta chain comes out of a study of blood T cell repertoires in COVID-19. Across the whole study: From the United States, Italy and Spain came samples of acute and convalescent COVID-19. The cDNA or gDNA used as material had been derived from T cells, B-cell-depleted T cells, or PBMCs.

Per germline, CDR1 SGDLS and CDR2 YYNGEE. Trimming took 1 base from V and 6 from J, leaving 11 bases between them. This CDR3 has 14 amino acids. Original methodology: For nucleated cells, counts were estimated from reference gene primer amplification. Some clones are missing from TCRdb's copy, which holds only in-frame ones; the method was immunoSEQ multiplex PCR. D and trimming come from the DNA, and the V and J calls and clone size come from that table. In the table there are fewer than 250,000 clones, approximately 80% of which are singletons. This TCR was recovered from a woman aged 45 to 65 with acute or convalescent COVID-19. This chain links TRBV9 with TRBJ2-4; tentatively, D is TRBD2 (5 bases). Input material: peripheral blood. CDR3 nucleotides: TGTGCCAGCAGCGTAACGGACTGGGGAAACATTCAGTACTTC. Translation gives CASSVTDWGNIQYF.